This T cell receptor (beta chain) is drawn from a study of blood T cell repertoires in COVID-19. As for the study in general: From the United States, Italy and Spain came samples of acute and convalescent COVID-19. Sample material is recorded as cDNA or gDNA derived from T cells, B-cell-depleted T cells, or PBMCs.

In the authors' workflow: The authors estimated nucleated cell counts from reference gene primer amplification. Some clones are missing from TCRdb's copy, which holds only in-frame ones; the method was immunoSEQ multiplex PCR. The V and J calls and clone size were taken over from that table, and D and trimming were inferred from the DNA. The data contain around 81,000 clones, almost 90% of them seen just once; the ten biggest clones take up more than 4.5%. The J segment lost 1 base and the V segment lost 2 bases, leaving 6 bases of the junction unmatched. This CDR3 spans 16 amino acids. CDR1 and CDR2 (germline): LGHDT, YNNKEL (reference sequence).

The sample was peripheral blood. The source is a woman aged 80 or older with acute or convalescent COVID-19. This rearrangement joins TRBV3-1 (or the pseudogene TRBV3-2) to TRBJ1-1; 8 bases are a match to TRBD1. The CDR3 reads CASSQLGQGGNTEAFF. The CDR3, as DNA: TGTGCCAGCAGCCAACTCGGACAGGGAGGGAACACTGAAGCTTTCTTT.